This TCR beta chain was captured by sequencing in a study of vaccination and CD4 T cells after COVID-19. Study information: Convalescent cases comprised fewer than ten mild and one severe, all SARS-CoV-2 positive by nasal swab PCR. Cells were stimulated with overlapping spike peptides from SARS-CoV-2, HCoV-NL63, HCoV-OC43 and HCoV-229E. Study observations and caveats: The appearance of a median approximately 90% of reactive clones in convalescent patients occurred only post-vaccination.

CDR1 is LNHNV, CDR2 YYDKDF, per germline (reference sequence). This CDR3 is built from 13 residues. V lost 0 bases, J lost 12 bases, and 4 bases stayed unmatched. Remarks on this clonotype: Antigen specificity is unknown.

Oncomine TCR Beta short-read sequencing was applied to DNA from cultured CD4+ T cells. TCRdb itself ran the PCR reads through MiXCR, one entry per CDR3 protein. The profile covers over 10,000 distinct CDR3 sequences, with around 50% appearing a single time and just over 20% taken by the ten largest. Treatment given: roughly 10-day PBMC culture with coronavirus spike peptide pools or control peptides (ViraFEST assay). PBMC cultures, at under 2.5 million cells per well, received about 9.3 IU/ml IL-2 and 10 ug/ml peptide pools. The sequence was collected from a human donor who had recovered from COVID-19. V and J are TRBV15 and TRBJ2-1, with 8 bases that match TRBD2. The sequenced sample consisted of CD4+ T cells from blood, cultured in vitro. CDR3 sequence (DNA): TGTGCCACCAGCAGAGATTGGGCGGGAGGGCAGTTCTTC. It codes for CATSRDWAGGQFF.